Presented here are 13 T cell receptor beta chains from one specimen sequenced in a study of blood T cell repertoires in COVID-19. Here immunoSEQ multiplex PCR was the method, and the copy in TCRdb shows in-frame clones only, minus some. This table holds hundreds of thousands of clones, 88% found once. Sample: PBMCs or T cells enriched from blood (not recorded which). These receptors all stem from a woman aged 50 to 60 who had recovered from COVID-19.

CDR3 sequence: CASSPGGPNEQFF. CDR3 coding DNA: TGCGCCAGCAGCCCGGGTGGCCCCAATGAGCAGTTCTTC. The rearrangement joins TRBV5-1 to TRBJ2-1; unclear D gene. CDR1 and CDR2 from the germline V gene are SGHRS and YFSETQ. Trimming left V 4 bases short and J 6 bases short, with 11 bases between. This CDR3 spans 13 amino acids.

This rearrangement joins TRBV9 to TRBJ1-1; D is possibly TRBD1 (5 bases). CDR1 is SGDLS, CDR2 YYNGEE, per germline. The CDR3 contains 15 residues. The germline V and J ends were trimmed by 0 bases and 2 bases, with 11 bases remaining between them. Here the CDR3 reads CASSVGWGLNTEAFF. CDR3 bases: TGTGCCAGCAGCGTAGGCTGGGGACTTAACACTGAAGCTTTCTTT.

The chain combines TRBV3-1 (or the pseudogene TRBV3-2) with TRBJ1-2; TRBD1 aligns across 10 bases. The CDR3 extends over 13 amino acids. Germline trimming cut 6 bases from V and 13 bases from J; bases unmatched to any gene: 11. From germline, CDR1 is LGHDT and CDR2 YNNKEL (reference sequence). The CDR3 reads CASRLFWDRGGTF. The CDR3 coding sequence is TGTGCCAGCAGGCTCTTCTGGGACAGGGGAGGCACCTTC.

This chain uses TRBV7-3 with TRBJ2-1, with TRBD1 as a possible D gene (5 bases). Trimming stripped 4 bases from V and 7 bases from J, with 20 bases between. Per the germline V gene, CDR1 is SGHTA and CDR2 is FQGTGA. This CDR3 region has 16 residues. The CDR3 nucleotides read TGTGCCAGCAGCTACTTTCCTGGGGCCTCGGATAATGAGCAGTTCTTC. It yields the protein CASSYFPGASDNEQFF.

V usage is TRBV7-2 and J usage is TRBJ1-6, with TRBD1 identical over 8 bases. With V trimmed by 4 bases and J by 7 bases, 6 bases remained unmatched. The CDR3 loop spans 15 amino acids. The V gene's germline CDR1 is SGHTA and CDR2 FQGNSA. For the CDR3, the DNA is TGTGCCAGCAGCTCTGGACAGGGTAGGAATTCACCCCTCCACTTT. It yields the protein CASSSGQGRNSPLHF.

This chain uses TRBV28 with TRBJ2-7; D is uncertain. The CDR3 consists of 14 residues. Trimming cost V 3 bases and J 0 bases, with 9 bases left between them. Germline lookup yields CDR1 MDHEN and CDR2 SYDVKM. The CDR3 DNA follows: TGTGCCAGCAGTTTGGCACAGTACTCCTACGAGCAGTACTTC. Its protein product is CASSLAQYSYEQYF.

The chain uses TRBV28 and TRBJ1-5, with 8 positions matching TRBD1. CDR3 length: 14 residues. V was clipped by 5 bases and J by 6 bases; unmatched bases: 6. The germline V gene encodes CDR1 MDHEN and CDR2 SYDVKM. This chain's CDR3 is CASSQQGAGQPQHF. For the CDR3, the DNA is TGTGCCAGCAGTCAGCAGGGGGCGGGTCAGCCCCAGCATTTT. Using reference TRBV28 and TRBJ1-5 for the parts outside the CDR3, the full variable domain is DVKVTQSSRYLVKRTGEKVFLECVQDMDHENMFWYRQDPGLGLRLIYFSYDVKMKEKGDIPEGYSVSREKKERFSLILESASTNQTSMYLCASSQQGAGQPQHFGDGTRLSIL.

V and J are TRBV2 and TRBJ2-2; possible D gene TRBD1, 6 bases. Germline V gives CDR1 SNHLY, CDR2 FYNNEI. The CDR3 length is 16 residues. The V and J ends lost 4 bases and 5 bases respectively, with 17 bases between them. The CDR3: CASSGDGGEMTGELFF. CDR3 bases: TGTGCCAGCAGTGGCGATGGGGGCGAGATGACCGGGGAGCTGTTTTTT.

The chain couples TRBV19 to TRBJ2-7; 7 bases align to TRBD1. With 5 bases clipped from V and 2 bases from J, the junction kept 12 bases outside the gene matches. Germline loops: CDR1 LNHDA, CDR2 SQIVND (reference sequence). The CDR3 runs 16 residues. CDR3 sequence: CASSALRDRIAYEQYF. The CDR3 region has the DNA TGTGCCAGTAGTGCCCTCCGGGACAGAATTGCCTACGAGCAGTACTTC.

This chain uses TRBV9 with TRBJ1-2; no clear D. Germline lookup yields CDR1 SGDLS and CDR2 YYNGEE. Trimming cost V 0 bases and J 3 bases, with 9 bases left between them. The CDR3 is made up of 14 amino acids. In DNA, the CDR3 is TGTGCCAGCAGCGTAGCGGGTACACACTATGGCTACACCTTC. Protein product: CASSVAGTHYGYTF.

This chain uses TRBV5-4 with TRBJ2-5; TRBD2 agrees at 13 bases. Losses at the gene ends were 4 bases for V and 5 bases for J; bases not matched to a gene: 5. The CDR3 is made up of 15 amino acids. Germline CDR1 reads SGHNT; CDR2 reads YYREEE (reference sequence). The CDR3 sequence: CASSRTSGSFETQYF. The DNA for the CDR3 is TGTGCCAGCAGCCGGACTAGCGGGAGCTTTGAGACCCAGTACTTC.

The chain combines TRBV2 with TRBJ1-5; 7 nucleotides match TRBD1. Germline assignment: CDR1 SNHLY and CDR2 FYNNEI. With V trimmed by 8 bases and J by 0 bases, 7 bases remained unmatched. This CDR3 has 15 amino acids. The CDR3 nucleotides are TGTGCCAGCCGGGACAGATTTTATAGCAATCAGCCCCAGCATTTT. Protein product: CASRDRFYSNQPQHF.

The V and J genes are TRBV14 and TRBJ1-1; the match to TRBD1 covers 7 bases. The CDR3 length is 15 residues. Germline CDR1 is SGHDN and CDR2 is FVKESK. V trimming: 6 bases; J trimming: 5 bases; junction bases outside the gene matches: 12. The CDR3 nucleotides are TGTGCCAGCAGACTTACGACAGGGCAAGATACTGAAGCTTTCTTT. Encoded protein: CASRLTTGQDTEAFF.